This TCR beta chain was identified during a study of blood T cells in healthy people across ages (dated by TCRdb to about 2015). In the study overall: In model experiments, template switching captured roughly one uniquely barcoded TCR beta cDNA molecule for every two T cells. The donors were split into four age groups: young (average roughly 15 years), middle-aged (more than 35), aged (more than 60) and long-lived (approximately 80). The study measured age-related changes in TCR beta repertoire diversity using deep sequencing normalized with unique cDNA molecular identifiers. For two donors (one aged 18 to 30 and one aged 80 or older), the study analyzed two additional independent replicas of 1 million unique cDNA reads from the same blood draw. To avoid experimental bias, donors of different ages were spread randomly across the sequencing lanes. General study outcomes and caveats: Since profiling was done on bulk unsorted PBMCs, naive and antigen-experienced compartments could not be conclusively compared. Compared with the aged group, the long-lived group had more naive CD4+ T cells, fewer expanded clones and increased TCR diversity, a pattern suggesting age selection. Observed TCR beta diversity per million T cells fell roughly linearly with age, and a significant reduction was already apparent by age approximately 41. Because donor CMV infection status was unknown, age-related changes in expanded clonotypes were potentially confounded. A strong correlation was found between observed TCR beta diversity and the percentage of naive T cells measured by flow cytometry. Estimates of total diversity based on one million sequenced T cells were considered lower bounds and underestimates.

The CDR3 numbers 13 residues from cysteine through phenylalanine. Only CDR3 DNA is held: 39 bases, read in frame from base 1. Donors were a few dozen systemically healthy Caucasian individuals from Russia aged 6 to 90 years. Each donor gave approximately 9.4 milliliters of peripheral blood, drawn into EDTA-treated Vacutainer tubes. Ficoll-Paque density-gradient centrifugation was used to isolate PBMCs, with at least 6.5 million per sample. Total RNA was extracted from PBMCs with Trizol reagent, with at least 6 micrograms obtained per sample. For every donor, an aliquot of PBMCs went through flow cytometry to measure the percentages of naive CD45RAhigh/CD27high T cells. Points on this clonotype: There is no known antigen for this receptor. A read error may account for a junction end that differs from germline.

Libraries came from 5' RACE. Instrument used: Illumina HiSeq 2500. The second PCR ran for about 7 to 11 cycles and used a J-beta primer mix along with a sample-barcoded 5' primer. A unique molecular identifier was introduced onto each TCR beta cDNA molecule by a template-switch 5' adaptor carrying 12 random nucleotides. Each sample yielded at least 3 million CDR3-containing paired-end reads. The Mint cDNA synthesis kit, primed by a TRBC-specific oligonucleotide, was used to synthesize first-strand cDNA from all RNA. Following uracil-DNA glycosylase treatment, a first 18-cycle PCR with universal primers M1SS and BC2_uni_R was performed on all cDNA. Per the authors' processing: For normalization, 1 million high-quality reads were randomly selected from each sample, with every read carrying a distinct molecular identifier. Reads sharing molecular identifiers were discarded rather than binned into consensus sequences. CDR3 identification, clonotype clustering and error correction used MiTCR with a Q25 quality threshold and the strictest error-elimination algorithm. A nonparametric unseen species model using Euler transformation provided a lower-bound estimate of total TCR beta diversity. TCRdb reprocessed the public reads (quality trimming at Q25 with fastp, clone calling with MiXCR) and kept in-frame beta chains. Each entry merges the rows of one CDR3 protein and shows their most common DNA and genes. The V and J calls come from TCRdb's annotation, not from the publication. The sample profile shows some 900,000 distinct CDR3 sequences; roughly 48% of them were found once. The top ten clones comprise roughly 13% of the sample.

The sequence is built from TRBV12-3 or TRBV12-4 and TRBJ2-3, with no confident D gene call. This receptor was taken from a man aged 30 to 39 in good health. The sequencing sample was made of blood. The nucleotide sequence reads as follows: TGTACCAGCAGTATAGAGAGCACAGATACGCAGTATTTT. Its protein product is CTSSIESTDTQYF.